Below are 10 T cell receptor beta chains sequenced from a single sample in a study of cytomegalovirus exposure and HLA in healthy donors. It was with 60 Vbeta and 13 Jbeta primers that the PCR ran. Generated by immunoSEQ multiplex PCR, the TCRdb table keeps only in-frame clones and is missing some. The sample shows around 180,000 clones, over 80% of them seen only once. Sequenced material: PBMCs. The source of these receptors is a boy aged 2 to 10 in good health and CMV-seronegative.

The rearrangement joins TRBV9 to TRBJ2-3; 7 positions agree with TRBD2. After removal of 0 bases from V and 7 bases from J, the junction contained 5 bases not matched to a gene. Germline V gene data show CDR1 as SGDLS and CDR2 as YYNGEE. The CDR3 contains 14 residues. Here the CDR3 reads CASSVGPSGYTQYF. CDR3 bases: TGTGCCAGCAGCGTAGGTCCTAGCGGTTATACGCAGTATTTT.

This clone was seen once. CDR3 nucleotide sequence: TGTGCCAGCAGCAGCGGGTCAAGACACGCCGGGGAGCTGTTTTTT. This gives the protein CASSSGSRHAGELFF. J is TRBJ2-2 and V is TRBV7-2; maybe TRBD2 (6 bases). Between the trimmed V and J ends, which lost 5 bases and 6 bases, there was a span of 16 bases. CDR1 and CDR2 from the germline V gene are SGHTA and FQGNSA. This CDR3 region has 15 residues. Combining the CDR3 with reference TRBV7-2 and TRBJ2-2 gives the whole variable domain GAGVSQSPSNKVTEKGKDVELRCDPISGHTALYWYRQSLGQGLEFLIYFQGNSAPDKSGLPSDRFSAERTGGSVSTLTIQRTQQEDSAVYLCASSSGSRHAGELFFGEGSRLTVL.

The chain has TRBV29-1 and TRBJ2-1, with TRBD2 matching 8 bases. The CDR3 totals 15 residues. From germline, CDR1 is SQVTM and CDR2 ANQGSEA. V was pared by 6 bases and J by 0 bases, with 7 bases of the junction left unmatched. CDR3 nucleotides: TGCAGCGTCGCGGGGGGCATAAGCTCCTACAATGAGCAGTTCTTC. The encoded protein is CSVAGGISSYNEQFF.

The chain couples TRBV11-2 to TRBJ2-6; 7 nucleotides line up with TRBD2. Germline-derived CDR1 and CDR2 are SGHAT and FQNNGV. The CDR3 is 16 amino acids. V shed 5 bases, J shed 2 bases, and the junction held 6 bases outside the gene matches. The CDR3 protein is CASSRDAGAGANVLTF. CDR3 nucleotides: TGTGCCAGCAGCCGTGATGCGGGGGCTGGGGCCAACGTCCTGACTTTC.

The chain couples TRBV4-2 to TRBJ2-1; no clear D. Germline values: CDR1 LGHNA, CDR2 YNFKEQ. CDR3 length equals 13 residues. V lost 1 base and J 10 bases, leaving 11 bases between the germline ends. CDR3 region: CASSQGLLLEQFF. The CDR3 DNA is TGTGCCAGCAGCCAAGGTCTTCTCCTGGAGCAGTTCTTC.

This chain links TRBV9 with TRBJ2-2, with unresolved D. The CDR3 sequence is 15 residues long. The V end lost 4 bases, the J end lost 7 bases, and 17 bases lay between the germline ends. The germline V gene has CDR1 SGDLS and CDR2 YYNGEE. The CDR3 reads CASSPSRHNGGELFF. Written as DNA, the CDR3 is TGTGCCAGCAGCCCCAGCAGACACAACGGCGGGGAGCTGTTTTTT.

V gene TRBV5-1 combines with J gene TRBJ2-7; 7 bases are a match to TRBD1. Per the germline V gene, CDR1 is SGHRS and CDR2 is YFSETQ. V shed 4 bases, J shed 13 bases, and the junction held 17 bases outside the gene matches. CDR3 length: 14 amino acids. The CDR3 DNA is TGCGCCAGCAGCCCAGGGCGACAGGGCGCGGCTCAATACGTC. Translated, it gives CASSPGRQGAAQYV.

V usage is TRBV23-1 and J usage is TRBJ2-7, with 9 positions matching TRBD1. TRBV23-1 is filed as an ORF, its function uncertain. This CDR3 is 12 amino acids long. Trimming took 6 bases from V and 6 from J; bases not matched to a gene: 3. This CDR3 reads CASSRTGVEQYV. CDR3 nucleotide sequence: TGCGCCAGCAGCCGGACAGGGGTCGAGCAGTACGTC.

The V call is TRBV25-1, the J call TRBJ1-2; 9 nucleotides line up with TRBD1. The length of the CDR3 is 14 residues. Trimming took 6 bases from V and 7 from J; bases not matched to a gene: 9. Germline V CDR1 and CDR2: MGHDK, SYGVNS. The CDR3 protein is CASSIQGASAGYTF. CDR3 DNA sequence: TGTGCCAGCAGCATACAGGGGGCGTCTGCTGGCTACACCTTC.

The V call is TRBV2, the J call TRBJ2-5; D perhaps matches TRBD1 (8 bases). With 3 bases removed from V and 7 bases from J, the gap between germline ends came to 24 bases. The CDR3 length is 17 residues. CDR1 is SNHLY, CDR2 FYNNEI, per germline. DNA for the CDR3: TGTGCCAGCAGTGATTTTGCGGCTAGCGGACAGGGAGGGACCCAGTACTTC. The encoded protein is CASSDFAASGQGGTQYF.